The TCR beta chain under discussion was sequenced for a study of blood T cells in healthy people across ages. A sample-barcoded 5' primer and a J-beta primer mix were used in a second PCR of roughly 6 to 11 cycles. One entry per CDR3 protein, called by TCRdb with MiXCR from the 5' RACE reads. Of 1.5 million to 2 million distinct CDR3 sequences listed, about 50% were seen once; the top ten hold over 2%. Only a few counts were recorded for this clonotype. The TCR originated in a woman between 35 and 50 years old in good health. Material: blood.

CDR3 protein: CASSLLIDGANVLTF. In DNA form, the CDR3 reads TGTGCCAGCAGCTTATTGATCGACGGGGCCAACGTCCTGACTTTC. The chain combines TRBV11-2 with TRBJ2-6; D is unresolved. The CDR3 has 15 residues. Germline lookup yields CDR1 SGHAT and CDR2 FQNNGV. V was trimmed by 2 bases and J by 4 bases, leaving 9 bases between them.